Following are 5 T cell receptor beta chains from one sample sequenced in a study of metastatic and nonmetastatic thyroid tumors. Prior to thyroid surgery, none of the patients had received any treatment. With MiXCR, TCRdb called clones anew from the PCR reads. The data show about 5,500 clones, roughly 27% seen once. The sample taken for sequencing was adjacent normal tissue. The receptors shown here come from a female donor with papillary thyroid cancer or a benign thyroid nodule (not recorded which). Some clones in this sample may be carry-over from other donors' samples.

The chain links TRBV6-5 to TRBJ2-7; perhaps TRBD2 as D (7 bases). This CDR3 comprises 18 residues. V was shortened by 2 bases and J by 3 bases, with 23 bases between the two germline ends. The germline CDR1 and CDR2 sequences are MNHEY and SVGAGI. The CDR3 loop is CASSYTSQGGVDGYEQYF. The CDR3 DNA reads as TGTGCCAGCAGTTACACCTCACAGGGAGGGGTGGATGGCTACGAGCAGTACTTC.

The chain couples TRBV2 to TRBJ2-1; 11 nucleotides line up with TRBD2. V was pared by 1 base and J by 1 base, with 3 bases of the junction left unmatched. The CDR3 is 17 amino acids. CDR1 is SNHLY and CDR2 is FYNNEI in the germline V gene. CDR3 sequence (DNA): TGTGCCAGCAGTGAAGACCTAGCGGGAGGTTCCTACAATGAGCAGTTCTTC. Its translation: CASSEDLAGGSYNEQFF.

At least ten counts were recorded for this clone. The chain links TRBV5-6 to TRBJ2-2, with a possible D match to TRBD2 (7 bases). This CDR3 is built from 18 residues. The V and J ends lost 0 bases and 2 bases respectively, with 17 bases between them. Germline assignment: CDR1 SGHDT and CDR2 YYEEEE. The CDR3 nucleotides are TGTGCCAGCAGCTTGGCGGGGGGCGAACTAAAAAACACCGGGGAGCTGTTTTTT. It translates to CASSLAGGELKNTGELFF.

This clone was picked up a small number of times. The CDR3: CASSEYGTGGRGYTF. The CDR3 DNA follows: TGTGCCAGCAGTGAATACGGGACCGGGGGGCGAGGCTACACCTTC. V gene TRBV6-1 combines with J gene TRBJ1-2; D is perhaps TRBD1 (6 bases). CDR3 length equals 15 residues. From germline, CDR1 is MNHNS and CDR2 SASEGT. Between the trimmed V and J ends, which lost 2 bases and 8 bases, there was a span of 18 bases.

The chain uses TRBV6-5 and TRBJ2-1; 8 bases match TRBD2. Germline CDR1 is MNHEY and CDR2 is SVGAGI. Unmatched junction bases numbered 7, after V lost 2 bases and J lost 1 base. This CDR3 comprises 17 residues. In nucleotides, the CDR3 is TGTGCCAGCAGTTACCCCGGGGGGGAGTGGTCCTACAATGAGCAGTTCTTC. The encoded protein is CASSYPGGEWSYNEQFF.